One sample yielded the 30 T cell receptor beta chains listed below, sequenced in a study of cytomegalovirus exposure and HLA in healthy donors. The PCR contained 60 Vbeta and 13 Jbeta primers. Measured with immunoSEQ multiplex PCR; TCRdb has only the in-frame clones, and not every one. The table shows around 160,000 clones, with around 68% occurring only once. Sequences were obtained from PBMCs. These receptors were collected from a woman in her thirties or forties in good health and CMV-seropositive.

CDR3 loop: CASSLAASGYNEQFF. DNA of the CDR3: TGTGCCAGCAGTTTAGCGGCTAGCGGCTACAATGAGCAGTTCTTC. This chain uses TRBV28 with TRBJ2-1; 7 positions agree with TRBD2. The CDR3 runs 15 residues. CDR1 and CDR2 (germline): MDHEN, SYDVKM. The V gene end was trimmed by 2 bases and the J gene end by 3 bases; junction bases not matched to a gene: 4.

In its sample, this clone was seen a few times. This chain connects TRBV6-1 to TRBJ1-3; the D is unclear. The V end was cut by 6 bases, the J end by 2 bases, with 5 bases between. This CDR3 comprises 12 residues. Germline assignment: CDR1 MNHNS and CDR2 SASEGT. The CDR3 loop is CASSKTGNTIYF. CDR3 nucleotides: TGTGCCAGCAGCAAAACTGGAAACACCATATATTTT.

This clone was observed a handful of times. The CDR3 coding sequence is TGTGCCAGCAGCTTAGGCGAAGAGACCCAGTACTTC. Protein: CASSLGEETQYF. This sequence joins TRBV7-6 and TRBJ2-5; D gene uncertain. The germline V gene encodes CDR1 SGHVS and CDR2 FNYEAQ. Trimming left V 1 base short and J 3 bases short, with 3 bases between. The CDR3 is 12 amino acids.

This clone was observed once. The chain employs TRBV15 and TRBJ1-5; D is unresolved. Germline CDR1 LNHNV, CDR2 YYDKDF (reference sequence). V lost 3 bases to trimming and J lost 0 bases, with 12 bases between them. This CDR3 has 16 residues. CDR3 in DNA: TGTGCCACCAGCAGTGCCCCAACACGTAGCAATCAGCCCCAGCATTTT. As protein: CATSSAPTRSNQPQHF.

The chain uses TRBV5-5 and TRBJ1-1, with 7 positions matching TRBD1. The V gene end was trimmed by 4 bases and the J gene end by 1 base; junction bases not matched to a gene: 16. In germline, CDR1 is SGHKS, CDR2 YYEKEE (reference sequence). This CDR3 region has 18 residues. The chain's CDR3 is CASSPSLPGGLGNTEAFF. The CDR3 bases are TGTGCCAGCAGCCCTTCGCTACCAGGGGGGCTAGGGAACACTGAAGCTTTCTTT.

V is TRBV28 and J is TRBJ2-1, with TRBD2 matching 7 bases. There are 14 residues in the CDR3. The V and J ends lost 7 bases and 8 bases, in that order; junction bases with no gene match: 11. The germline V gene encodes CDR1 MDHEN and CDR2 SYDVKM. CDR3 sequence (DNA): TGTGCCAGCACCTCTAGCGGAATAGGGGATGAGCAGTTCTTC. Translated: CASTSSGIGDEQFF.

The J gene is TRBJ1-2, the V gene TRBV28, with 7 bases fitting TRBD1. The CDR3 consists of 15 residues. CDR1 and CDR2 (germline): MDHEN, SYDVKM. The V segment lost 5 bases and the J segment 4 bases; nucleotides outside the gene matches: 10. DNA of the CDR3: TGTGCCAGCAGTCCCGGACAGGCGTGGGTCTATGGCTACACCTTC. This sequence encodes CASSPGQAWVYGYTF.

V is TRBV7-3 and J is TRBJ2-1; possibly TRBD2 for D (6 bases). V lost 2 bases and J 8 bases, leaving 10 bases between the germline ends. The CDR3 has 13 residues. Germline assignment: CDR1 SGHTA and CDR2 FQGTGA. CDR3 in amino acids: CASSLGGVDEQFF. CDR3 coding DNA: TGTGCCAGCAGCTTAGGAGGGGTTGATGAGCAGTTCTTC. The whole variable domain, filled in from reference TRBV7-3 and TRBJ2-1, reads GAGVSQTPSNKVTEKGKYVELRCDPISGHTALYWYRQSLGQGPEFLIYFQGTGAADDSGLPNDRFFAVRPEGSVSTLKIQRTERGDSAVYLCASSLGGVDEQFFGPGTRLTVL.

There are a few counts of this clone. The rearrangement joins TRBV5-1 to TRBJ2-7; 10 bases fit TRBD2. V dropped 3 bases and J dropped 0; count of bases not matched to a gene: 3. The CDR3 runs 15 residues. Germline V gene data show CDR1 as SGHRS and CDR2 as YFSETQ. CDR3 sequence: CASSSLAGTSYEQYF. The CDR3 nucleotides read TGCGCCAGCAGCTCACTAGCGGGGACCTCCTACGAGCAGTACTTC.

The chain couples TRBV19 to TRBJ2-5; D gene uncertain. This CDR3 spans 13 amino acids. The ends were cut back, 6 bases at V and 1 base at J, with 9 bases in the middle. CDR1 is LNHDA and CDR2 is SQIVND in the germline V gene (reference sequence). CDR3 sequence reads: CASSEQIQETQYF. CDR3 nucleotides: TGTGCCAGTAGCGAGCAAATCCAAGAGACCCAGTACTTC. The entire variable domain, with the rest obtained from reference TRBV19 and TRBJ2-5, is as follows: DGGITQSPKYLFRKEGQNVTLSCEQNLNHDAMYWYRQDPGQGLRLIYYSQIVNDFQKGDIAEGYSVSREKKESFPLTVTSAQKNPTAFYLCASSEQIQETQYFGPGTRLLVL.

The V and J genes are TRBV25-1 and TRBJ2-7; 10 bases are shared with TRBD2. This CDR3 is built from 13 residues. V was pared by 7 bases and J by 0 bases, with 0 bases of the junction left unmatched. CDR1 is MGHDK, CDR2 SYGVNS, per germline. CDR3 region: CASTSGSSYEQYF. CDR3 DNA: TGTGCCAGCACTAGCGGGAGCTCCTACGAGCAGTACTTC.

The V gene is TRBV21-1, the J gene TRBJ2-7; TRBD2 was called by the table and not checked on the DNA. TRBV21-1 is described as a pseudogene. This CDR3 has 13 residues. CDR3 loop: CASSKSSGYEQYF. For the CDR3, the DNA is TGTGCCAGCAGCAAGTCGAGCGGCTACGAGCAGTACTTC.

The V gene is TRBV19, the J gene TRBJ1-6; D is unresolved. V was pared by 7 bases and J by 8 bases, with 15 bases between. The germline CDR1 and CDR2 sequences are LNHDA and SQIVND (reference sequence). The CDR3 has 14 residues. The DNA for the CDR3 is TGTGCCAGTACCCTGACCCCCGGGGATTCACCCCTCCACTTT. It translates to CASTLTPGDSPLHF. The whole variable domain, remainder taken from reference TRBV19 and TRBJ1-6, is DGGITQSPKYLFRKEGQNVTLSCEQNLNHDAMYWYRQDPGQGLRLIYYSQIVNDFQKGDIAEGYSVSREKKESFPLTVTSAQKNPTAFYLCASTLTPGDSPLHFGNGTRLTVT.

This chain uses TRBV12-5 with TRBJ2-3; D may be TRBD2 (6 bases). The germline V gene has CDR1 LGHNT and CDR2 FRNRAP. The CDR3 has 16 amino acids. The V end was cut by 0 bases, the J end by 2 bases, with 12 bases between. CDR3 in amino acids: CASGLVDRGYTDTQYF. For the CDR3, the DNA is TGTGCTAGTGGTTTGGTGGATCGGGGGTACACAGATACGCAGTATTTT.

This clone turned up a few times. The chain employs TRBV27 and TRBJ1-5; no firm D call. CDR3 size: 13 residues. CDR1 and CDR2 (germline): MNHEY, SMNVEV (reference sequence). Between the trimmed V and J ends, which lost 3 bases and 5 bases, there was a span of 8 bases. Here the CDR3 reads CASSFLEDQPQHF. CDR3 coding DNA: TGTGCCAGCAGTTTTTTAGAGGATCAGCCCCAGCATTTT.

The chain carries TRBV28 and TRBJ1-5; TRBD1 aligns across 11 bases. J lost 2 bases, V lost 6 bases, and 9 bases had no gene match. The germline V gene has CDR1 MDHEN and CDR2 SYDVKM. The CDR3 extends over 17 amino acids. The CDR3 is CASREDRGRHGNQPQHF. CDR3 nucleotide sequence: TGTGCCAGCAGGGAGGACAGGGGGCGCCACGGCAATCAGCCCCAGCATTTT.

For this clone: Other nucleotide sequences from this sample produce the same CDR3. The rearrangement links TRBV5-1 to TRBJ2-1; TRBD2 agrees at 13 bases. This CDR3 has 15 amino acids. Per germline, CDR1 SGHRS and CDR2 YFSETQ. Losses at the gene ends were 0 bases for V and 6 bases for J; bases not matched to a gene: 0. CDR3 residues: CASSLGTSGSNEQFF. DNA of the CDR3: TGCGCCAGCAGCTTGGGGACTAGCGGGAGCAATGAGCAGTTCTTC.

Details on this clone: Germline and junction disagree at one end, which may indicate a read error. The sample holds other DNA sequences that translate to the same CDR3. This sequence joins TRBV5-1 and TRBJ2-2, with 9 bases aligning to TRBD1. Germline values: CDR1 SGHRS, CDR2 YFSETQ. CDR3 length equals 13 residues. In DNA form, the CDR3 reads TGCGCCACCGGGACAGGGCCAACCGGGGAACTGTTTTTT. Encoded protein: CATGTGPTGELFF.

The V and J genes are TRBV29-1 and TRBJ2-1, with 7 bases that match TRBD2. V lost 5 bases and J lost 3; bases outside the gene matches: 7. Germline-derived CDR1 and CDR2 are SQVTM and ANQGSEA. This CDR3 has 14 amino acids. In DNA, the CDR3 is TGCAGCGTTTCCGCCGCTAGCGGCTACAATGAGCAGTTCTTC. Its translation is CSVSAASGYNEQFF.

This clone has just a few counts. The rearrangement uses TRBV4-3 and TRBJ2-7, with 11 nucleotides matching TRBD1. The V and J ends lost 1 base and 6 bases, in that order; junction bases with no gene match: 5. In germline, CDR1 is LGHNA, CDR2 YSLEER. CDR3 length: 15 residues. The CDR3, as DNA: TGCGCCAGCAGCCAAGCCGGACAGGGGGCGCGCGAGCAGTACTTC. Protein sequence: CASSQAGQGAREQYF.

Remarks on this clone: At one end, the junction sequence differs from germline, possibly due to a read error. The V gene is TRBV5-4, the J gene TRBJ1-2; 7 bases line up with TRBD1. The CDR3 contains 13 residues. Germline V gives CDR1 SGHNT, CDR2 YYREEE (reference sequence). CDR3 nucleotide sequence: TGTGCCAGCAGCGAGACAGGGACCTATGGCTACCCCTTC. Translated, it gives CASSETGTYGYPF.

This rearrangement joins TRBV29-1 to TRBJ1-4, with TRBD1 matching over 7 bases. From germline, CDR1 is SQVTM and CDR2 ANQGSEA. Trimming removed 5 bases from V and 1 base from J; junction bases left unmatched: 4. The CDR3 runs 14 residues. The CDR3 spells CSVRGRLTNEKLFF. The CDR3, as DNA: TGCAGCGTTAGGGGGCGCTTAACTAATGAAAAACTGTTTTTT. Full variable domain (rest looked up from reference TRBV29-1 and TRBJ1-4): SAVISQKPSRDICQRGTSLTIQCQVDSQVTMMFWYRQQPGQSLTLIATANQGSEATYESGFVIDKFPISRPNLTFSTLTVSNMSPEDSSIYLCSVRGRLTNEKLFFGSGTQLSVL.

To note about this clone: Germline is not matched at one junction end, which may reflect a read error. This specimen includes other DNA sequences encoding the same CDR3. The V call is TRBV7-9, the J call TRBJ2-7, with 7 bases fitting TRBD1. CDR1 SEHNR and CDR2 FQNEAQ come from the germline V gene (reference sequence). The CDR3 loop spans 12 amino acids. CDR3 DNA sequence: TGTTCCAGCAGCCTCACAGGGGACGAGCAGTACTTC. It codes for CSSSLTGDEQYF.

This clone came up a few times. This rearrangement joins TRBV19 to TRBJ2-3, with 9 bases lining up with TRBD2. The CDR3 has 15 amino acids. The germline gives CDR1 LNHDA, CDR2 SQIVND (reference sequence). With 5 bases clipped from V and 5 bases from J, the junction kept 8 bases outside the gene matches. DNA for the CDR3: TGTGCCAGTAGTCCCGGGACTAGCATCGGAGATACGCAGTATTTT. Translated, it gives CASSPGTSIGDTQYF.

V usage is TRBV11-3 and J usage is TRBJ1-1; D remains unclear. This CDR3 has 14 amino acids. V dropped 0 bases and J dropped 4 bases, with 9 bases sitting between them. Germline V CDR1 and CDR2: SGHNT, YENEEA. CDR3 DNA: TGTGCCAGCAGCTTAGATGGAGTGAGCACTGAAGCTTTCTTT. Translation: CASSLDGVSTEAFF.

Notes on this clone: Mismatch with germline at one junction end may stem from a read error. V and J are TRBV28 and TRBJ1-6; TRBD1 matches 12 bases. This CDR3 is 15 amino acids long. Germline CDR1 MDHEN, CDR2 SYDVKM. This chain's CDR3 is CASSGGQGAISPLNF. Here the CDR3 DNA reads TGTGCCAGCAGTGGGGGACAGGGGGCTATTTCACCCCTCAACTTT. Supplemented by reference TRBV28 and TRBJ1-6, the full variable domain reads DVKVTQSSRYLVKRTGEKVFLECVQDMDHENMFWYRQDPGLGLRLIYFSYDVKMKEKGDIPEGYSVSREKKERFSLILESASTNQTSMYLCASSGGQGAISPLNFGNGTRLTVT.

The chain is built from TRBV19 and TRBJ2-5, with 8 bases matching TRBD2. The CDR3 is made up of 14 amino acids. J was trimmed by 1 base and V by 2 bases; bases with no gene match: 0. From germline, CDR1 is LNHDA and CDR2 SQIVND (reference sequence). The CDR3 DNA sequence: TGTGCCAGTAGTATACTAGCGGGCCAAGAGACCCAGTACTTC. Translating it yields CASSILAGQETQYF.

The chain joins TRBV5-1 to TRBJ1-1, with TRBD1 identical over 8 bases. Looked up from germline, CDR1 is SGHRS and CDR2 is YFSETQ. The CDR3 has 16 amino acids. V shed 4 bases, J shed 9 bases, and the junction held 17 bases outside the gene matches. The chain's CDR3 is CASSPVPTTGEVKAFF. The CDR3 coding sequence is TGCGCCAGCAGCCCTGTTCCGACGACAGGGGAGGTTAAAGCTTTCTTT.

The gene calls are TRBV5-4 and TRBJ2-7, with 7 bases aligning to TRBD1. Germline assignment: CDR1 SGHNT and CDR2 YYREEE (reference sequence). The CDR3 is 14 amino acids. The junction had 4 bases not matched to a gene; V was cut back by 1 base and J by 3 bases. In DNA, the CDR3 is TGTGCCAGCAGCTTGCAGGGACAGAGCTACGAGCAGTACTTC. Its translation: CASSLQGQSYEQYF.

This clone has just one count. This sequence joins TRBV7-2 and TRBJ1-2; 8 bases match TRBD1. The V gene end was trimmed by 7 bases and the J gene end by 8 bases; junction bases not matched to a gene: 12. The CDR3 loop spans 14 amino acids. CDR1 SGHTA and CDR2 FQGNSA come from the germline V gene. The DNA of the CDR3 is TGTGCCAGCAAGCAGGGGGCCCTTAAGAGCGGCTACACCTTC. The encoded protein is CASKQGALKSGYTF.